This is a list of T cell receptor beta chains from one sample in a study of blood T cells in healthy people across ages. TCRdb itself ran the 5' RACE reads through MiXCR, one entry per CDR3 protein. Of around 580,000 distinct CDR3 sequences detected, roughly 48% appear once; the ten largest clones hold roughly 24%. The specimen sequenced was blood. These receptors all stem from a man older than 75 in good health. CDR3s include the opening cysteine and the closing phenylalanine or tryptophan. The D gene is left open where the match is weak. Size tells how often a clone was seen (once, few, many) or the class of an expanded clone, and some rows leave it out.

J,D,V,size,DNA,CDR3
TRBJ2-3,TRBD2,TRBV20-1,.,TGCAGTGCCATCCCGGGGGGGGTAACAGATACGCAGTATTTT,CSAIPGGVTDTQYF
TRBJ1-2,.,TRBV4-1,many,TGCGCCAGCAGCCAAGATCCTAGACAAGCGGACTATGGCTACACCTTC,CASSQDPRQADYGYTF
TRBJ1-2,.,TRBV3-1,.,TGTGCCAGCAGCCAAGGGGGTTCGGGCTATGGCTACACCTTC,CASSQGGSGYGYTF
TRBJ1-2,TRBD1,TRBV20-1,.,TGCAGCCTTATCCCCCCCGACAGGGACGGCTACACCTTC,CSLIPPDRDGYTF
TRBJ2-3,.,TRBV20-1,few,TGCAGTGCTAGTGGCAGAGATACGCAGTATTTT,CSASGRDTQYF
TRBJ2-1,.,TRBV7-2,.,TGTGCCAGCAGCGAGCAGGGGGGGGGCGCCTACAATGAGCAGTTCTTC,CASSEQGGGAYNEQFF
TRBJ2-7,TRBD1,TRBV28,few,TGTGCCAGTTCTGGGACAGAAACCTACGAGCAGTACTTC,CASSGTETYEQYF
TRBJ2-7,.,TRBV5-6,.,TGTGCCGGCAGCTTGGCCTCTCCCGGGACATTCTCCTACGAGCAGTACTTC,CAGSLASPGTFSYEQYF
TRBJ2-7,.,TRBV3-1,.,TGTGCCAGCAGCCAAGGCCAGACTAAAACCTACGAGCAGTACTTC,CASSQGQTKTYEQYF
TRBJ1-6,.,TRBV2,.,TGTGCCACCAGACCGGGACGGATTAATTCACCCCTCCACTTT,CATRPGRINSPLHF
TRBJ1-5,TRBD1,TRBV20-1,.,TGCAGTGCTTCTCAGGGACAGTTGTTTCATCAGCCCCAGCATTTT,CSASQGQLFHQPQHF
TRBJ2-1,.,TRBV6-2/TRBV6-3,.,TGTGCCAGCAGTTACTTCAGGGTTAGCTCCTACAATGAGCAGTTCTTC,CASSYFRVSSYNEQFF
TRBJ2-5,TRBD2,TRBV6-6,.,TGTGCCAGCAGACCGGGGGGGCTTCAAGAGACCCAGTACTTC,CASRPGGLQETQYF
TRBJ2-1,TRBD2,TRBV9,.,TGTGCCAGCAGCGTAGTTGTAGCGGGGCACAATGAGCAGTTCTTC,CASSVVVAGHNEQFF
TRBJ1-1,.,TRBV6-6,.,TGTGCCAGCAGTTACGAAGGCATGACGAACACTGAAGCTTTCTTT,CASSYEGMTNTEAFF
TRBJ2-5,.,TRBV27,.,TGTGCCAGCAGTTTTCTAGGGGACTCGGAGACCCAGTACTTC,CASSFLGDSETQYF
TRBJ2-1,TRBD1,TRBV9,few,TGTGCCAGCAGTCCACGGGACAGGGTCTACAATGAGCAGTTCTTC,CASSPRDRVYNEQFF
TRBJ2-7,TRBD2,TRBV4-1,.,TGCGCCAGCAGCCAAGAACTAGCGGGGGGGCTCTACGAGCAGTACTTC,CASSQELAGGLYEQYF
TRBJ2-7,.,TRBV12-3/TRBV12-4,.,TGTGCCAGCAGTCAGTCGGATGGAAGGAGCTCCTACGAGCAGTACTTC,CASSQSDGRSSYEQYF
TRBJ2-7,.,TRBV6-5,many,TGTGCCAGCAGTTACTGGGGCAGTCGGGATGGGGAGCAGTACTTC,CASSYWGSRDGEQYF
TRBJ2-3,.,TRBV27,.,TGTGCCAGCAGTTTATTGGGATCGGTCACAGATACGCAGTATTTT,CASSLLGSVTDTQYF
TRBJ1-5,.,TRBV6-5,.,TGTGCCAGCAGTTACTCCAGGCCTCAACAGGGAAGGACTGGCAATCAGCCCCAGCATTTT,CASSYSRPQQGRTGNQPQHF
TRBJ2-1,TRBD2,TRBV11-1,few,TGTGCCAGCAGCTTAGCATTTGGACTAGCGGGGAACAATGAGCAGTTCTTC,CASSLAFGLAGNNEQFF
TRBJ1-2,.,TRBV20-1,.,TGCAGTGCTGCAAAGCAGGGAGGAGTCCCCTATGGCTACACCTTC,CSAAKQGGVPYGYTF